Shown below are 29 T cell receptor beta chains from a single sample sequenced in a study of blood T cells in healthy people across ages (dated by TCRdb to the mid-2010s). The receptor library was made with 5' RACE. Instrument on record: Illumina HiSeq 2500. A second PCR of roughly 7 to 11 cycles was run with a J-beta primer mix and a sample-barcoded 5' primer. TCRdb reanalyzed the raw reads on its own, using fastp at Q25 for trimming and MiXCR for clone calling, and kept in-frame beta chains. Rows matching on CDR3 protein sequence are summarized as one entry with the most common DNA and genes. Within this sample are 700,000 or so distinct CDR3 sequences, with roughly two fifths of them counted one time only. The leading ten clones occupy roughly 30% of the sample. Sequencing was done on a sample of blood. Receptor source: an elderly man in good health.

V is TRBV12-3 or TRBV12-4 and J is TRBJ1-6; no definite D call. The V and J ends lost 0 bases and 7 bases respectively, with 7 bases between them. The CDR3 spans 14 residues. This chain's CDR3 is CASSLAGSNSPLHF. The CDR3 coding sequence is TGTGCCAGCAGTTTAGCGGGCAGCAATTCACCCCTCCACTTT.

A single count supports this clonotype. CDR3 residues: CASNSQVNYGYTF. Here the CDR3 DNA reads TGTGCCAGCAACTCGCAGGTCAACTATGGCTACACCTTC. The J gene is TRBJ1-2, the V gene TRBV5-6; D is ambiguous. V was cut by 6 bases and J by 2 bases, with 11 bases left in between. CDR1 and CDR2 from the germline V gene are SGHDT and YYEEEE. CDR3 length: 13 residues.

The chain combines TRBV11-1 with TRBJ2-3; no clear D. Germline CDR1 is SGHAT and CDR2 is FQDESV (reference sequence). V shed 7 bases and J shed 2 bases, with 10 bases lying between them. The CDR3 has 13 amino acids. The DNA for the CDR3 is TGTGCCAGCAAGGCCAAGAACACAGATACGCAGTATTTT. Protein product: CASKAKNTDTQYF.

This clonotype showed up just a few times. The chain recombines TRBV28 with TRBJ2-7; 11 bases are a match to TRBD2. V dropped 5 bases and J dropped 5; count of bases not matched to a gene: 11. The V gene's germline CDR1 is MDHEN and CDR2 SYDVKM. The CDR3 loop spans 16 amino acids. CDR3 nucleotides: TGTGCCAGCAGTCCAAGACTAGCGGGGCTCCGTGACGAGCAGTACTTC. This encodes CASSPRLAGLRDEQYF.

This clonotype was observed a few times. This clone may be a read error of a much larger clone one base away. The CDR3 DNA reads as TGCAGCGGGAGCCCGCGGGACAGCCGTACCCAGTACTTC. This gives the protein CSGSPRDSRTQYF. The gene calls are TRBV29-1 and TRBJ2-5, with D possibly TRBD1 on 7 matching bases. Germline V gene sequence: CDR1 SQVTM, CDR2 ANQGSEA. V gave up 7 bases and J gave up 8 bases, with 20 bases separating them. The CDR3 runs to 13 residues. The full variable domain, in which reference TRBV29-1 and TRBJ2-5 provide the parts outside the CDR3, is SAVISQKPSRDICQRGTSLTIQCQVDSQVTMMFWYRQQPGQSLTLIATANQGSEATYESGFVIDKFPISRPNLTFSTLTVSNMSPEDSSIYLCSGSPRDSRTQYFGPGTRLLVL.

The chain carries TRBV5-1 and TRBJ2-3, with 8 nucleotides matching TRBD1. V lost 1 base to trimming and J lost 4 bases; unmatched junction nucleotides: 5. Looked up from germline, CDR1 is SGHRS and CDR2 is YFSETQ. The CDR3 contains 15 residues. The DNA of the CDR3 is TGCGCCAGCAGCTTGACGGCAGGGGGCTCAGATACGCAGTATTTT. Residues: CASSLTAGGSDTQYF.

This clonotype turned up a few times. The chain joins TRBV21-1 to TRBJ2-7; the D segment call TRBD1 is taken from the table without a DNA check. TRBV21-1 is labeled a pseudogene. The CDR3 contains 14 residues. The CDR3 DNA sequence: TGTGCCAGCAGCAAACCAGGGAAATACTACGAGCAGTACTTC. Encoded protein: CASSKPGKYYEQYF.

Here the CDR3 reads CASRGRPGTGELFF. CDR3 bases: TGTGCCAGCAGAGGTAGACCAGGCACCGGGGAGCTGTTTTTT. The J gene is TRBJ2-2, the V gene TRBV6-1; no clear D. The CDR3 runs 14 residues. V lost 6 bases, J lost 4 bases, and 12 bases lay in between. The V gene's germline CDR1 is MNHNS and CDR2 SASEGT.

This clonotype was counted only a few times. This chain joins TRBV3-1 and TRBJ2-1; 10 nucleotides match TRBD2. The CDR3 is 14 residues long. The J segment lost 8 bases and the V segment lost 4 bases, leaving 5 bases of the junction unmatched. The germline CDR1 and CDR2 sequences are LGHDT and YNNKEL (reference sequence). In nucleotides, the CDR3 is TGTGCCAGCAGCCCACTAGCGGGGTGGTATGAGCAGTTCTTC. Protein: CASSPLAGWYEQFF.

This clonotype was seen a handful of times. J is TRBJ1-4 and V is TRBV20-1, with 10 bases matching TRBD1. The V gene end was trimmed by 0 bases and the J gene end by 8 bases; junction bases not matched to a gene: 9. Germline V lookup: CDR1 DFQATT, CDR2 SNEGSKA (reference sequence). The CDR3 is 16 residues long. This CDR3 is CSARDYRQGAREKLFF. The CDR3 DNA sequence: TGCAGTGCTAGAGATTATCGACAGGGGGCACGGGAAAAACTGTTTTTT.

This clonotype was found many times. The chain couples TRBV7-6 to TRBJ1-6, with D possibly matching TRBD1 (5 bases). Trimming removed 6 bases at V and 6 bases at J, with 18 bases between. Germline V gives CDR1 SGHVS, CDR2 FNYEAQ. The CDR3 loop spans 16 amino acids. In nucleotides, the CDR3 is TGTGCCAGCAGTACCCTCGGTGGGGGAAGTAATTCACCCCTCCACTTT. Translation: CASSTLGGGSNSPLHF.

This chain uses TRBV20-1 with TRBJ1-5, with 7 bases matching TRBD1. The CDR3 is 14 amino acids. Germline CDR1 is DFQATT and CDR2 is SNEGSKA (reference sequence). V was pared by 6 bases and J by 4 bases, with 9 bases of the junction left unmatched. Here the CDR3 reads CSAATGTRNQPQHF. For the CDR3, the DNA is TGCAGTGCAGCGACAGGGACAAGGAATCAGCCCCAGCATTTT.

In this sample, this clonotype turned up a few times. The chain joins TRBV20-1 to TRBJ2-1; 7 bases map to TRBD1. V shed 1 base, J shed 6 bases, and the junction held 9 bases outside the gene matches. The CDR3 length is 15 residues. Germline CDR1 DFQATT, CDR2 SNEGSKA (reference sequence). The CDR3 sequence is CSARGNRGGFNEQFF. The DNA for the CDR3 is TGCAGTGCTAGAGGGAACAGGGGTGGGTTCAATGAGCAGTTCTTC.

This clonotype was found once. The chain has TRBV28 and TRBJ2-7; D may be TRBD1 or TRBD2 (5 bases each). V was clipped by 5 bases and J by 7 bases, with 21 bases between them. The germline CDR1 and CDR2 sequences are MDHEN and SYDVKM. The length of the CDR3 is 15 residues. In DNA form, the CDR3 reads TGTGCCAGCAGTGCGTCGGGACCCTTCCCAAGGGAGCAGTACTTC. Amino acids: CASSASGPFPREQYF.

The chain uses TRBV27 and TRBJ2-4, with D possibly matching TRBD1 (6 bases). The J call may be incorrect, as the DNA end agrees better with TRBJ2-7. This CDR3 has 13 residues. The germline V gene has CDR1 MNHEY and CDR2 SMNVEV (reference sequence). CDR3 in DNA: TGTGCCAGCAGTTTAACCAGGGGTGGCGAGCAGTACTTC. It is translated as CASSLTRGGEQYF.

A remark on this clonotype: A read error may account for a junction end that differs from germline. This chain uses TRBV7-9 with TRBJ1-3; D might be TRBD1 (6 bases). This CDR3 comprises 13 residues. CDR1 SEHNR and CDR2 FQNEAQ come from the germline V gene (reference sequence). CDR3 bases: TGTGCCGGCAGCTTAGGACAGGGAAACACCATATATTTT. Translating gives CAGSLGQGNTIYF.

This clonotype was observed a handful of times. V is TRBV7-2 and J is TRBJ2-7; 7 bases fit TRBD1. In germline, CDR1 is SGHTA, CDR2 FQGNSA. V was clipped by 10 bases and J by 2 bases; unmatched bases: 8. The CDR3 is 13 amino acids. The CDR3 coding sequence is TGTGCCACCTCGGACAGGATGACCTACGAGCAGTACTTC. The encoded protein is CATSDRMTYEQYF.

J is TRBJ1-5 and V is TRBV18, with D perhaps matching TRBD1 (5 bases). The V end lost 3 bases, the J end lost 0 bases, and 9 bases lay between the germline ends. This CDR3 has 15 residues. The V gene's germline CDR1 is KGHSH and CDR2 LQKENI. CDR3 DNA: TGTGCCAGCTCACCGGGGCTGCATAGCAATCAGCCCCAGCATTTT. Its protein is CASSPGLHSNQPQHF.

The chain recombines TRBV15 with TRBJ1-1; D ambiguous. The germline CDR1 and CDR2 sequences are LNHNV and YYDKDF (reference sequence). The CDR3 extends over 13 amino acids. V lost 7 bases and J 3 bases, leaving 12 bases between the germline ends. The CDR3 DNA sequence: TGTGCCACCACCGGTATAAGAGACACTGAAGCTTTCTTT. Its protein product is CATTGIRDTEAFF. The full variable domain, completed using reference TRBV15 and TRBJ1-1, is DAMVIQNPRYQVTQFGKPVTLSCSQTLNHNVMYWYQQKSSQAPKLLFHYYDKDFNNEADTPDNFQSRRPNTSFCFLDIRSPGLGDTAMYLCATTGIRDTEAFFGQGTRLTVV.

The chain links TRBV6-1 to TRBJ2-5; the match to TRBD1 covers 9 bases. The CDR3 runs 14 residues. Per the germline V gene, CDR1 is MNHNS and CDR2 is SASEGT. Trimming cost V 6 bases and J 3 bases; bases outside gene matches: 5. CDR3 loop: CASSRDRAEETQYF. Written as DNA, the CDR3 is TGTGCCAGCAGCCGGGACAGGGCGGAAGAGACCCAGTACTTC.

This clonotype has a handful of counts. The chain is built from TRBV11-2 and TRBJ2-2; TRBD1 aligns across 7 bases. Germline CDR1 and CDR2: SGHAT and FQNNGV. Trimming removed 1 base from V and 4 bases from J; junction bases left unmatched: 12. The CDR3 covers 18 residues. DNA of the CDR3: TGTGCCAGCAGCTTAGTAGCCGGAGGACCAGGGGGCACCGGGGAGCTGTTTTTT. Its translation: CASSLVAGGPGGTGELFF. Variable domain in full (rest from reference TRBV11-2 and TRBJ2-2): EAGVAQSPRYKIIEKRQSVAFWCNPISGHATLYWYQQILGQGPKLLIQFQNNGVVDDSQLPKDRFSAERLKGVDSTLKIQPAKLEDSAVYLCASSLVAGGPGGTGELFFGEGSRLTVL.

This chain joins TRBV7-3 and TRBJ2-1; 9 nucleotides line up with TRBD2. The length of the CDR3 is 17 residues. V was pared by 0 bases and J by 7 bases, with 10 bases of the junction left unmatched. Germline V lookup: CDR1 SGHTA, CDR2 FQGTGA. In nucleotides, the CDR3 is TGTGCCAGCAGCTTAACTAGGGCTAGCGGGAATGCTAATGAGCAGTTCTTC. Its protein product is CASSLTRASGNANEQFF.

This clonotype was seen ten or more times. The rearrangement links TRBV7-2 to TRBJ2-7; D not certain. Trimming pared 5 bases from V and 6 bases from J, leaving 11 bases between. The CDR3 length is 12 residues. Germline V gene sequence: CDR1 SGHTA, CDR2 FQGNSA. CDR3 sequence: CASSTPPSEQYF. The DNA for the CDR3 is TGTGCCAGCAGCACTCCCCCCTCCGAGCAGTACTTC.

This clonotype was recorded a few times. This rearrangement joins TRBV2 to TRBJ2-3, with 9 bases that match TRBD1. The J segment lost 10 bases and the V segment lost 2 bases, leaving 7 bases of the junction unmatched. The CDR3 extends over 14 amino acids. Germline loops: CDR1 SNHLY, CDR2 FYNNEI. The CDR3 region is CASSEWSTGGAQYF. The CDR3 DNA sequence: TGTGCCAGCAGTGAATGGTCGACAGGGGGAGCGCAGTATTTT.

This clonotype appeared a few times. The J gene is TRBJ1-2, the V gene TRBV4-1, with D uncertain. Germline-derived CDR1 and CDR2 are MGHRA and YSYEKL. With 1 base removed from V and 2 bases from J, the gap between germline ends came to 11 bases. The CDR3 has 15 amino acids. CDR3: CASSQVPGENYGYTF. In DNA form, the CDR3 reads TGCGCCAGCAGCCAAGTGCCAGGAGAGAACTATGGCTACACCTTC.

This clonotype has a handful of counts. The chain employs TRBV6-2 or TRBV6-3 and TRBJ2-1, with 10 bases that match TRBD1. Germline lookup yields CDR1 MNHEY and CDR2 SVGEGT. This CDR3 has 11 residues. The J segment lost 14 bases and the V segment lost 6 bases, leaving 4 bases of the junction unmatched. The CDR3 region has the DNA TGTGCCAGCAGCTACGGACAGGGGGAGTTCTTC. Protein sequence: CASSYGQGEFF.

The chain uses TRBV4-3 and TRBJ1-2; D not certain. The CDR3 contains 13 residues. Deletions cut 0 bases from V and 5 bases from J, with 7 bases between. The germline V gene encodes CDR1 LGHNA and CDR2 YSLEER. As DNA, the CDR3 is TGCGCCAGCAGCCAAGATTCGGAATATGGCTACACCTTC. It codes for CASSQDSEYGYTF.

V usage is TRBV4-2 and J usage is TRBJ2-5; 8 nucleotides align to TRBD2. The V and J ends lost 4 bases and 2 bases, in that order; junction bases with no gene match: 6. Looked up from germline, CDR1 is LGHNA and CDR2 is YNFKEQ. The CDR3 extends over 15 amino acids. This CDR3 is CASSRRQREQETQYF. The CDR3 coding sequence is TGTGCCAGCAGCCGGAGACAGCGGGAGCAAGAGACCCAGTACTTC.

CDR3 loop: CSASYRGASYEQYF. In DNA, the CDR3 is TGCAGTGCTAGTTACAGGGGGGCATCCTACGAGCAGTACTTC. J is TRBJ2-7 and V is TRBV20-1, with 8 nucleotides matching TRBD1. Per the germline V gene, CDR1 is DFQATT and CDR2 is SNEGSKA (reference sequence). V lost 3 bases, J lost 1 base, and 5 bases stayed unmatched. This CDR3 region has 14 residues.